Below, 32 T cell receptor beta chains from the same sample are listed, as sequenced in a study of a mutant IDH1 vaccine in newly diagnosed glioma. Their antigen targets remain unknown. Time point given: week 35, safety follow-up. With topical imiquimod, each dose of the vaccine consisted of 300 ug of mutant IDH1 20-mer peptide. Profiling relied on immunoSEQ multiplex PCR, and the TCRdb table lists in-frame clones only, not all of them. Among some 42,000 clones listed, about 80% were seen once. The specimen comprised PBMCs, sampled from a glioma patient whose treatment included an IDH1 peptide vaccine. Every receptor here comes from a woman in her forties or fifties with glioma.

The chain recombines TRBV18 with TRBJ2-7; perhaps TRBD1 as D (6 bases). With 5 bases removed from V and 0 bases from J, the gap between germline ends came to 11 bases. Germline loops: CDR1 KGHSH, CDR2 LQKENI. This CDR3 is built from 14 residues. CDR3 amino acids: CASSRDRNSYEQYF. Written as DNA, the CDR3 is TGTGCCAGCTCAAGAGACAGGAACTCCTACGAGCAGTACTTC.

V gene TRBV19 combines with J gene TRBJ2-7; D unclear. The CDR3 sequence is 12 residues long. CDR1 and CDR2 from the germline V gene are LNHDA and SQIVND (reference sequence). V was clipped by 5 bases and J by 1 base, with 6 bases between them. The CDR3: CASSPPSYEQYF. The CDR3 nucleotides read TGTGCCAGTAGTCCACCTTCCTACGAGCAGTACTTC.

The table lists this clone with a few counts. The V and J genes are TRBV19 and TRBJ2-7, with D tentatively TRBD1 (6 bases). V lost 5 bases, J lost 4 bases, and 21 bases lay in between. Per the germline V gene, CDR1 is LNHDA and CDR2 is SQIVND (reference sequence). This CDR3 has 16 amino acids. Here the CDR3 reads CASSVTGKVDGYEQYF. The CDR3 bases are TGTGCCAGTAGTGTCACAGGGAAGGTGGACGGATACGAGCAGTACTTC.

This clone was seen a single time. V is TRBV5-1 and J is TRBJ2-1; no reliable D call. Per germline, CDR1 SGHRS and CDR2 YFSETQ. This CDR3 is 12 amino acids long. Trimming took off 4 bases at V and 9 bases at J, with 11 bases between the two ends. CDR3 sequence (DNA): TGCGCCAGCAGCCTGAAAACGGGTGAGCAGTTCTTC. This translates into CASSLKTGEQFF.

This clone was observed a single time. The chain uses TRBV5-1 and TRBJ1-3; D remains unclear. The CDR3 is 14 amino acids. Germline CDR1 and CDR2: SGHRS and YFSETQ. Trimming left V 3 bases short and J 10 bases short, with 17 bases between. The CDR3 is CASSSGPVGVTIYF. The CDR3 nucleotides are TGCGCCAGCAGCTCCGGACCCGTCGGAGTGACCATATATTTT.

This chain uses TRBV6-6 with TRBJ2-1, with unresolved D. Germline CDR1 and CDR2: MNHNY and SVGAGI (reference sequence). Trimming took 5 bases from V and 8 from J, leaving 13 bases between them. CDR3 length: 13 amino acids. This CDR3 is CASSDRGRHEQFF. CDR3 nucleotides: TGTGCCAGCAGTGACCGAGGCCGCCATGAGCAGTTCTTC.

The chain couples TRBV27 to TRBJ2-5; D not resolved. The CDR3 length is 13 residues. Trimming shortened V by 5 bases and J by 4 bases, and 11 bases separated the two germline ends. Looked up from germline, CDR1 is MNHEY and CDR2 is SMNVEV (reference sequence). The CDR3 nucleotides read TGTGCCAGCAGTCTCTGGGGTGGAGAGACCCAGTACTTC. Its protein is CASSLWGGETQYF.

In its sample, this clone was seen once. This chain uses TRBV20-1 with TRBJ2-7, with D maybe TRBD1 (5 bases). The CDR3 covers 11 residues. The V gene's germline CDR1 is DFQATT and CDR2 SNEGSKA (reference sequence). Here the CDR3 reads CSVGVLYEQYF. The CDR3 bases are TGCAGCGTAGGGGTCCTCTACGAGCAGTACTTC.

The chain carries TRBV29-1 and TRBJ1-2, with TRBD1 as a possible D gene (5 bases). Germline V gives CDR1 SQVTM, CDR2 ANQGSEA. Trimming left V 0 bases short and J 5 bases short, with 13 bases between. CDR3 length equals 14 residues. CDR3 sequence: CSVEEGFQGYGYTF. The CDR3 nucleotides read TGCAGCGTTGAAGAAGGGTTCCAGGGATATGGCTACACCTTC.

J is TRBJ2-5 and V is TRBV7-2; 7 bases align to TRBD2. In germline, CDR1 is SGHTA, CDR2 FQGNSA. There are 12 residues in the CDR3. Trimming at V came to 6 bases and at J to 7 bases, leaving 5 bases not matched to a gene. Written as DNA, the CDR3 is TGTGCCAGCAGGTTCGGGGAGGGGACCCAGTACTTC. Its protein is CASRFGEGTQYF.

This clone has more than one count but fewer than ten. The V call is TRBV6-5, the J call TRBJ1-5; D gene ambiguous. V gave up 8 bases and J gave up 3 bases, with 11 bases separating them. The CDR3 is made up of 13 amino acids. Looked up from germline, CDR1 is MNHEY and CDR2 is SVGAGI. In DNA, the CDR3 is TGTGCCAGCGCCCGGGCCCACAATCAGCCCCAGCATTTT. It translates to CASARAHNQPQHF.

The chain combines TRBV7-6 with TRBJ1-2, with 7 nucleotides matching TRBD1. Germline V lookup: CDR1 SGHVS, CDR2 FNYEAQ. J lost 6 bases, V lost 0 bases, and 13 bases had no gene match. This CDR3 has 17 amino acids. In DNA form, the CDR3 reads TGTGCCAGCAGCTTAGCCCCCAGCGCGAGGGGGCGTCATGGCTACACCTTC. It specifies CASSLAPSARGRHGYTF.

The rearrangement uses TRBV5-1 and TRBJ1-1; D is possibly TRBD1 (5 bases). There are 14 residues in the CDR3. CDR1 and CDR2 from the germline V gene are SGHRS and YFSETQ. Trimming shortened V by 4 bases and J by 5 bases, and 15 bases separated the two germline ends. The CDR3 is CASSPGPGRTEAFF. The DNA of the CDR3 is TGCGCCAGCAGCCCCGGTCCAGGGAGGACTGAAGCTTTCTTT.

V and J are TRBV6-1 and TRBJ1-4, with D tentatively TRBD1 (5 bases). This CDR3 is 16 amino acids long. The V end lost 3 bases, the J end lost 0 bases, and 11 bases lay between the germline ends. Germline V lookup: CDR1 MNHNS, CDR2 SASEGT. CDR3 DNA sequence: TGTGCCAGCAGTGAGGGCGACAGACCAACTAATGAAAAACTGTTTTTT. Protein sequence: CASSEGDRPTNEKLFF.

CDR3 DNA sequence: TGTGCCAGCAGTGCCCGGTTGTCCCAGTACTTC. Translation: CASSARLSQYF. The chain combines TRBV6-1 with TRBJ2-5; no definite D call. V was shortened by 4 bases and J by 9 bases, with 9 bases between the two germline ends. CDR1 is MNHNS and CDR2 is SASEGT in the germline V gene. The CDR3 totals 11 residues.

The chain carries TRBV30 and TRBJ2-1; possible D gene TRBD1, 5 bases. CDR1 GTSNPN and CDR2 SVGIG come from the germline V gene (reference sequence). Trimming removed 5 bases at V and 4 bases at J, with 9 bases between. The CDR3 is made up of 12 amino acids. The chain's CDR3 is CAWDRVYNEQFF. DNA of the CDR3: TGTGCCTGGGACAGAGTATACAATGAGCAGTTCTTC.

The V gene is TRBV10-2, the J gene TRBJ1-5; D unresolved. The CDR3 extends over 13 amino acids. Trimming shortened V by 6 bases and J by 0 bases, and 6 bases separated the two germline ends. Germline lookup yields CDR1 WSHSY and CDR2 SAAADI. The DNA for the CDR3 is TGCGCCAGCAGAGTGAATAGCAATCAGCCCCAGCATTTT. It encodes CASRVNSNQPQHF.

A few counts support this clone. The CDR3: CATGGRVEETQYF. CDR3 sequence (DNA): TGTGCCACAGGGGGGAGAGTGGAAGAGACCCAGTACTTC. V gene TRBV10-3 combines with J gene TRBJ2-5; D might be TRBD1 (7 bases). CDR3 length: 13 residues. Looked up from germline, CDR1 is ENHRY and CDR2 is SYGVKD. V was cut by 10 bases and J by 3 bases, with 15 bases left in between.

The CDR3 DNA is TGTGCCAGCACCCTGACAGGGAACACCGGGGAGCTGTTTTTT. Protein sequence: CASTLTGNTGELFF. The V gene is TRBV9, the J gene TRBJ2-2; tentatively, D is TRBD1 (6 bases). The CDR3 is made up of 14 amino acids. CDR1 and CDR2 from the germline V gene are SGDLS and YYNGEE. V was cut by 6 bases and J by 1 base, with 10 bases left in between.

The V call is TRBV10-2, the J call TRBJ1-6; TRBD1 matches 7 bases. Trimming took 7 bases from V and 7 from J; bases not matched to a gene: 4. The CDR3 has 13 residues. Germline V CDR1 and CDR2: WSHSY, SAAADI. In DNA form, the CDR3 reads TGCGCCAGCACCGGACAGGTGAATTCACCCCTCCACTTT. Its protein is CASTGQVNSPLHF.

The chain is built from TRBV9 and TRBJ1-4; D is possibly TRBD1 (5 bases). The CDR3 has 12 amino acids. With 1 base removed from V and 12 bases from J, the gap between germline ends came to 10 bases. Germline CDR1 SGDLS, CDR2 YYNGEE. The CDR3 sequence: CASSVNGAELFF. For the CDR3, the DNA is TGTGCCAGCAGCGTAAACGGGGCAGAACTGTTTTTT.

V usage is TRBV6-5 and J usage is TRBJ1-2; 11 nucleotides line up with TRBD1. Germline trimming cut 2 bases from V and 4 bases from J; bases unmatched to any gene: 6. CDR3 length: 16 residues. Germline CDR1 MNHEY, CDR2 SVGAGI. This CDR3 is CASSYTRTGGSYGYTF. The DNA of the CDR3 is TGTGCCAGCAGTTACACAAGGACAGGGGGCAGCTATGGCTACACCTTC.

The J gene is TRBJ1-2, the V gene TRBV4-2; 7 bases line up with TRBD1. CDR1 and CDR2 from the germline V gene are LGHNA and YNFKEQ. This CDR3 spans 15 amino acids. V was clipped by 0 bases and J by 3 bases; unmatched bases: 4. CDR3 residues: CASSQDLGTDYGYTF. CDR3 nucleotide sequence: TGTGCCAGCAGCCAAGATCTTGGGACAGACTATGGCTACACCTTC.

This clone has only a few counts. The chain carries TRBV6-1 and TRBJ1-4, with D possibly being TRBD1 (5 bases). V lost 2 bases, J lost 6 bases, and 7 bases lay in between. The CDR3 sequence is 13 residues long. Germline loops: CDR1 MNHNS, CDR2 SASEGT. The CDR3 here is CASSERGDEKLFF. The DNA for the CDR3 is TGTGCCAGCAGTGAACGAGGGGATGAAAAACTGTTTTTT.

V is TRBV30 and J is TRBJ1-2; 9 nucleotides match TRBD1. The CDR3 length is 13 residues. J was trimmed by 4 bases and V by 8 bases; bases with no gene match: 8. Germline lookup yields CDR1 GTSNPN and CDR2 SVGIG (reference sequence). CDR3: CAGTRQGGYGYTF. In nucleotides, the CDR3 is TGTGCCGGTACCCGACAGGGGGGCTATGGCTACACCTTC.

This sequence joins TRBV5-1 and TRBJ2-5; D may be TRBD2 (6 bases). The CDR3 is 15 residues long. Germline assignment: CDR1 SGHRS and CDR2 YFSETQ. V lost 4 bases, J lost 4 bases, and 17 bases lay in between. The CDR3 region has the DNA TGCGCCAGCAGCCTGGAGGGTCGGGGCTCAGAGACCCAGTACTTC. Translation: CASSLEGRGSETQYF.

The V and J genes are TRBV9 and TRBJ1-3; 8 bases agree with TRBD1. CDR3 size: 15 residues. In germline, CDR1 is SGDLS, CDR2 YYNGEE. V dropped 0 bases and J dropped 3; count of bases not matched to a gene: 2. The CDR3 region is CASSVATGGGNTIYF. In DNA form, the CDR3 reads TGTGCCAGCAGCGTAGCAACAGGGGGTGGAAACACCATATATTTT.

The J gene is TRBJ1-2, the V gene TRBV19, with TRBD1 as a possible D gene (6 bases). CDR1 LNHDA and CDR2 SQIVND come from the germline V gene (reference sequence). This CDR3 region has 14 residues. Trimming removed 3 bases from V and 2 bases from J, with 10 bases in between. CDR3 sequence (DNA): TGTGCCAGTAGTATTGGGGGGCCGAACTATGGCTACACCTTC. Translating it yields CASSIGGPNYGYTF.

The rearrangement uses TRBV9 and TRBJ1-5, with D possibly matching TRBD1 (6 bases). Deletions cut 0 bases from V and 3 bases from J, with 7 bases between. The V gene's germline CDR1 is SGDLS and CDR2 YYNGEE. CDR3 length equals 14 residues. CDR3 DNA: TGTGCCAGCAGCGTAGGGGGGCTCAATCAGCCCCAGCATTTT. Translating gives CASSVGGLNQPQHF. The full variable domain, completed using reference TRBV9 and TRBJ1-5, is DSGVTQTPKHLITATGQRVTLRCSPRSGDLSVYWYQQSLDQGLQFLIQYYNGEERAKGNILERFSAQQFPDLHSELNLSSLELGDSALYFCASSVGGLNQPQHFGDGTRLSIL.

The chain carries TRBV9 and TRBJ1-4; D is undetermined. CDR3 length: 15 amino acids. V was shortened by 3 bases and J by 6 bases, with 15 bases between the two germline ends. The V gene's germline CDR1 is SGDLS and CDR2 YYNGEE. The CDR3 sequence is CASSAHPRVDEKLFF. The CDR3 nucleotides read TGTGCCAGCAGCGCCCACCCACGGGTGGATGAAAAACTGTTTTTT.

V is TRBV28 and J is TRBJ2-7; TRBD2 might be the D (5 bases). The CDR3 is 10 residues long. Germline assignment: CDR1 MDHEN and CDR2 SYDVKM. The CDR3 DNA reads as TGTGGGACTTTCTCCTACGAGCAGTACTTC. It is translated as CGTFSYEQYF.

This clone was counted a few times. V and J are TRBV11-3 and TRBJ1-2; D may be TRBD1 (5 bases). The CDR3 runs to 13 residues. V lost 3 bases, J lost 8 bases, and 13 bases lay in between. CDR1 and CDR2 from the germline V gene are SGHNT and YENEEA. CDR3 sequence: CASSFTDEGGYTF. CDR3 nucleotides: TGTGCCAGCAGCTTTACGGACGAGGGGGGCTACACCTTC.